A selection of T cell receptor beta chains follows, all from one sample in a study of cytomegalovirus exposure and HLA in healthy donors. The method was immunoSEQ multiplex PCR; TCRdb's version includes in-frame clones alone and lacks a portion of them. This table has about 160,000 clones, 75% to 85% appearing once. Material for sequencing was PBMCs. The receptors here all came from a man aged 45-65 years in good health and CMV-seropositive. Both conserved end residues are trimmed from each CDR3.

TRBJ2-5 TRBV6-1 ASSEAGLAGVRETQY
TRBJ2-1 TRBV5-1 ASSLPRDNEQF
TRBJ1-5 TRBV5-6 ASSSGTGEVLAQH
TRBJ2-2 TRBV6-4 ASSDSLIPGRANTGELF
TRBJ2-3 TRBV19 ATTWGGSTSGSTDTQY
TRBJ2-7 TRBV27 ASSLSGGYEQY
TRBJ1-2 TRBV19 ASSPDRVSLGYT
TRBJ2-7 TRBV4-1 ASSQDPGGEQY
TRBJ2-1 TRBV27 ASRGRGEQF
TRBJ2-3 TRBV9 ASSVEGGTVTDTQY
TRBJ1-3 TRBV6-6 ASREEGRMSGNTIY
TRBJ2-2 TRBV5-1 ASKLGTSNTGELF
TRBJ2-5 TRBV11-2 ASSLVTGSPQETQY
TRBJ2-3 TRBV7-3 ASSLMTSGGPSSTDTQY
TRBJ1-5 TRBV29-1 SVEVRMWAVTNFWKPQH
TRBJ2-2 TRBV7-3 ASSTGTSGFSGELF
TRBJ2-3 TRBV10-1 ASSELGLAGTDTQY
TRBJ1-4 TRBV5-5 ASQWGLGEKLF
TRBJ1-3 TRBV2 ASMGRVSGNTIY
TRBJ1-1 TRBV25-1 ASSAYQGNTEAF
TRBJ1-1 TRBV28 ASSLGTGGSLGQAF
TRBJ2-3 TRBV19 ASNRGGVFGTDTQY
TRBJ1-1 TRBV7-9 ASTAGLNTEAF
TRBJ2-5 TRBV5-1 ASSLVPDQETQY
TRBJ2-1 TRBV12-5 ASGLSGTSGEQF
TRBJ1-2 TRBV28 ASSLLYAEEGYT
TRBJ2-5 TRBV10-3 ACGQQETQY
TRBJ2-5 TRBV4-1 ASSHPTGVQETQY
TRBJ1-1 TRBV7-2 ASSVNTEAF
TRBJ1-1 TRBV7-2 ASSRWTEMNTEAF
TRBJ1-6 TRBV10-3 AISESNRGTNSPLH
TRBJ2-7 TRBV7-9 ASSPGHLSSYEQY
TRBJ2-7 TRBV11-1 ASSLKTSGGYEQY
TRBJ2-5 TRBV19 ASSIDNRAQY
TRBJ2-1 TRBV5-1 ASSLVAGRYNEQF
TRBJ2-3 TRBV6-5 ASSARDSSTDTQY
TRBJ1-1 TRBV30 ARRTGMNTEAF
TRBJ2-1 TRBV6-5 ASSPGAGPYNEQF
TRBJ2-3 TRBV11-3 ASSLSGGYTDTQY
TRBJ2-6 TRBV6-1 ASSGWGAQGANVLT
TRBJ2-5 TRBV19 AAGETQY
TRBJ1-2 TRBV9 ASNGGSGYT
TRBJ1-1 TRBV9 ASSASPVFSNTEAF
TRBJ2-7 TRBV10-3 AISESRTSSSYEQY
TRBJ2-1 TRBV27 ASSTRTSGSRQF
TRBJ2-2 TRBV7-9 ASILGRRDFTGELF
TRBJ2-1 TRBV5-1 ASSSGLNNEQF
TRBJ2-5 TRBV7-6 ASSHGLAGGPGETQY
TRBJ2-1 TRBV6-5 ASTLAGGRYEQF
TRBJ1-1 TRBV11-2 ASSPSPNTEAF
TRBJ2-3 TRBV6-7 ASSYGVSGRISTDTQY